This TCR beta chain was profiled in a study of regulatory T cells in long-lasting Graves disease (dated by TCRdb to the early 2020s). For context, the study as a whole: Antithyroid drugs had been taken for less than 3 months by newly diagnosed Graves' disease patients. Patients with persistent Graves' disease were compared with patients with newly diagnosed Graves' disease using TCR sequencing and RNA sequencing of peripheral blood. The study was registered as a clinical trial and conducted in China. TCR sequencing covered around 13 persistent and approximately 20 newly diagnosed Graves' disease patients, 33 samples in total. Results and caveats for the whole study, not just this receptor: Patients with persistent disease shared more public clonotypes (under 3,000) than newly diagnosed patients did (around 1,000). Because the primary lesion, thyroid tissue, could not be accessed, the study looked at peripheral blood alone. TRBV28, TRBJ1-2 and TRBJ2-5 were preferentially used in persistent disease, while TRBV20-1 and TRBJ2-1 were favored in newly diagnosed disease. Compared with newly diagnosed patients, persistent Graves' disease patients had lower TCR Shannon entropy and fewer highly expanded clones, which suggests clonal expansion. The authors acknowledged the small sample size as a limitation that may reduce accuracy. Sequencing and analysis were restricted to the TCR beta chain.

Library preparation was by multiplex PCR. The listed sequencing device is Illumina HiSeq 4000. To build TCR beta libraries, CDR3 regions were amplified by Arm-PCR using iRepertoire HTBI primers. Before sequencing, the PCR products underwent gel purification. As for how the authors treated the data: A total of 62 TRBV and about 13 TRBJ segments were identified across samples and were used for gene usage analysis of CDR3 amino acid clonotypes. Filtered high-quality paired reads were merged into contigs using COPE and FqMerger. BLAST was used to align contigs to IMGT TRBV, TRBD and TRBJ reference genes, with CDR3 defined following IMGT. Any clonotype with a frequency above 0.1% was classified as a highly expanded clone. Repertoire diversity was measured by Shannon entropy, and V-J evenness by the Gini coefficient. A clonotype found in more than one individual was treated as public. Clones were called with MiXCR by TCRdb after fastp trimmed the public reads at Q25, and only in-frame beta chains were retained. Identical CDR3 proteins give one entry, which carries the most common genes and DNA. The V and J calls and clone size are TCRdb's, not the authors'. The sample profile shows about 470,000 distinct CDR3 sequences; 15% of them were found once. The ten largest clones take up roughly a sixth of the sample.

This clonotype was counted only a few times. The antigen it recognizes is unknown. No much larger clonotype is one base removed from it; base qualities were not supplied. Counted from cysteine to phenylalanine, this CDR3 has 13 amino acids. Kept here is only the CDR3 DNA, which spans 39 bases and is read in frame from base 1. Cut back by 0 bases and 9 bases, the V and J ends lie 14 bases apart. Via the germline V gene (reference sequence), CDR1 is DFQATT and CDR2 SNEGSKA. In the paper's terms, the time point label means: newly diagnosed GD, antithyroid drugs for less than 3 months. For both TCR sequencing and RNA sequencing, RNA was extracted from PBMCs in TRIzol. Graves' disease was diagnosed according to American Thyroid Association guidelines. The patients came from an endocrinology department in Xi'an, China. Each patient gave about 8.1 milliliters of peripheral blood, collected in an EDTA anticoagulant tube. PBMCs were isolated by Ficoll Paque Plus density gradient separation without further T cell sorting. An Agilent 2100 Bioanalyzer and agarose gel were used to check RNA quality, while a NanoDrop 2000 measured RNA concentration.

The sample also formed part of further work on T cells in Graves' hyperthyroidism and ophthalmopathy. As the second publication notes: Stable Graves' hyperthyroidism was defined as the absence of progression to ophthalmopathy over 18 months of follow-up. Hyperthyroidism patients were newly diagnosed, with disease duration under 2 months, and aged 18 to 65 years. Exclusion was applied to patients with uncontrolled infections, other autoimmune diseases, pregnancy or lactation. Diagnoses were established on the basis of clinical symptoms, serum thyroxine and TRAb, thyroid ultrasound, and orbital computed tomography. The TCR CDR3 was subjected to a first round of RT-PCR using the HTBI primer set and the Qiagen OneStep RT-PCR kit. Most expanded thyroid clonotypes (frequency above 0.001) were also detected in blood, a finding suggesting that blood repertoires may reflect thyroid immune responses. A model built on a 13 V-J signature distinguished ophthalmopathy from stable hyperthyroidism, reaching approximately 89% sensitivity and around 81% specificity in cross-validation and 80%/75% in testing. During validation, the model predicted progression to ophthalmopathy a median of around 6 months ahead of onset, with approximately 71% sensitivity and 72.22% specificity. To identify TCR V-J signatures that set the groups apart, the researchers used a discovery cohort of more than 95 patients, made up of roughly 40 with Graves' ophthalmopathy and approximately 57 with stable Graves' hyperthyroidism. Prospective prediction of ophthalmopathy was tested in an independent validation cohort of some 20 hyperthyroidism patients and around 16 patients who later progressed to ophthalmopathy. The 95 to 100 discovery patients were randomly divided into training and test sets at a 7:3 ratio. In addition, the study compared T-cell repertoires in thyroid tissue and in blood from about six Graves' hyperthyroidism patients. Once sampling was done, hyperthyroidism patients were given methimazole at a starting dose of 30 mg daily, whereas ophthalmopathy patients were given high-dose intravenous methylprednisolone. The libraries were constructed in a second round of multiplex PCR and then size-selected and purified. The libraries were sequenced on an Illumina HiSeq2000 using paired-end 100 bp reads. SOAPnuke was used to process the raw data, with reads discarded if the reads contained adapters or uncalled bases, had a mean Phred below 15, or lacked an exact constant-primer or identifier match. COPE v1.2.5 was used to merge high-quality paired reads, and clonotypes were defined as unique nucleotide sequences. MiTCR v1.1 was used to align the clonotypes against IMGT TRBV, TRBD and TRBJ reference segments. The analysis included only V-J combinations with a frequency above 0.0001, which together covered roughly 99% of the repertoires. A TCS score was defined as the ratio between F50 (clonal expansion) and ExV (chaos), using BLOSUM62-based TCRdist between CDR3 peptides within each V-J. Welch's t-statistics and random forest reduced 514 V-J features to 13, which were used in a naive Bayes classifier (R e1071). No statistical method was used to set the sample size in advance, and investigators knew the group allocation. The paper reports TCR Vbeta CDR3 sequencing of approximately 130 peripheral blood samples: under 45 ophthalmopathy, approximately 74 hyperthyroidism and roughly 17 progressor patients.

The TCR was taken from a woman in her 30s with Graves disease. Donor details come from another sample of the same person, matched by shared clones. This sample comprised peripheral blood mononuclear cells (PBMCs), obtained at new diagnosis, from a patient treated with antithyroid drugs. The chain uses TRBV20-1 and TRBJ1-1; the D gene assignment is ambiguous. The DNA is as follows: TGCAGTGCTAGAGATTTTACAGATAGACAAGCTTTCTTT. It encodes CSARDFTDRQAFF.